This T cell receptor beta chain was captured in a study of neoadjuvant anti-PD-1 for oral cavity cancer. Patients had newly diagnosed, untreated stage II-IVA oral cavity squamous cell carcinoma. Germline V lookup: CDR1 ENHRY, CDR2 SYGVKD. The V end was cut by 5 bases, the J end by 6 bases, with 13 bases between. The CDR3 spans 13 residues. Data came from immunoSEQ multiplex PCR; TCRdb stores just in-frame clones and leaves some out. The repertoire includes 15,000 to 20,000 clones, roughly 66% of them detected once, and about 2.5% sits in the top ten. The TCR was taken from a person aged 40 to 85 with oral cavity squamous cell carcinoma. This chain uses TRBV10-3 with TRBJ1-2, with D possibly TRBD1 on 5 matching bases. The material was PBMCs, obtained before nivolumab (anti-PD-1) treatment. The CDR3 reads CAISWDGGDGYTF. The CDR3 nucleotides are TGTGCCATCAGTTGGGACGGGGGGGATGGCTACACCTTC.